These 28 T cell receptor beta chains were sequenced from one sample in a study of blood T cell repertoires in COVID-19. TCRdb's table, derived via immunoSEQ multiplex PCR, lists solely in-frame clones and lacks some. The sample has some 76,000 clones, around 91% seen once. Sequencing was done on a sample of peripheral blood. These receptor sequences come from a human donor in a cohort sampled during active COVID-19.

The rearrangement links TRBV19 to TRBJ1-2; 8 bases align to TRBD1. Trimming removed 7 bases from V and 7 bases from J; junction bases left unmatched: 17. The CDR3 covers 16 residues. Germline values: CDR1 LNHDA, CDR2 SQIVND (reference sequence). The CDR3 DNA sequence: TGTGCCAGTATTAAGAGACAGGGGAACTATATTGGTGGCTACACCTTC. Translation gives CASIKRQGNYIGGYTF.

The V call is TRBV12-3 or TRBV12-4, the J call TRBJ2-1, with TRBD2 matching 7 bases. The V gene end was trimmed by 2 bases and the J gene end by 12 bases; junction bases not matched to a gene: 7. This CDR3 is built from 13 residues. The CDR3 nucleotides read TGTGCCAGCAGTTTAACGACTAGCAACGTGCAGTTCTTC. Protein: CASSLTTSNVQFF.

This chain links TRBV18 with TRBJ2-5, with TRBD1 identical over 9 bases. This CDR3 has 14 residues. Unmatched junction bases numbered 3, after V lost 3 bases and J lost 4 bases. Germline CDR1 KGHSH, CDR2 LQKENI. This CDR3 reads CASSPGQGIETQYF. The CDR3 coding sequence is TGTGCCAGCTCACCGGGACAGGGTATAGAGACCCAGTACTTC. The whole variable domain, remainder taken from reference TRBV18 and TRBJ2-5, is NAGVMQNPRHLVRRRGQEARLRCSPMKGHSHVYWYRQLPEEGLKFMVYLQKENIIDESGMPKERFSAEFPKEGPSILRIQQVVRGDSAAYFCASSPGQGIETQYFGPGTRLLVL.

This clone was observed a single time. The chain is built from TRBV7-6 and TRBJ2-2, with 12 nucleotides matching TRBD2. The CDR3 covers 17 residues. Germline V gives CDR1 SGHVS, CDR2 FNYEAQ. J gave up 3 bases and V 4 bases, and 6 bases lay outside the gene matches. CDR3 sequence: CASSSSRLAGDTGELFF. The CDR3 bases are TGTGCCAGCAGCTCATCCCGACTAGCGGGAGACACCGGGGAGCTGTTTTTT.

The chain is built from TRBV2 and TRBJ2-3, with 7 positions matching TRBD2. V gave up 8 bases and J gave up 2 bases; unmatched junction bases: 4. The length of the CDR3 is 13 residues. Germline V gene data show CDR1 as SNHLY and CDR2 as FYNNEI. The CDR3 here is CASARDYTDTQYF. The CDR3 DNA reads TGTGCCAGCGCCCGGGACTACACAGATACGCAGTATTTT.

The rearrangement links TRBV23-1 to TRBJ1-5; perhaps TRBD1 as D (6 bases). TRBV23-1 is an open reading frame whose function is uncertain. With 4 bases removed from V and 2 bases from J, the gap between germline ends came to 9 bases. CDR3 length equals 14 residues. CDR3 loop: CASSRTVGNQPQHF. In DNA form, the CDR3 reads TGCGCCAGCAGTCGGACAGTGGGCAATCAGCCCCAGCATTTT.

This clone came up once. The gene calls are TRBV18 and TRBJ2-5; D might be TRBD2 (5 bases). The V gene's germline CDR1 is KGHSH and CDR2 LQKENI. The CDR3 sequence is 15 residues long. The V end lost 3 bases, the J end lost 7 bases, and 18 bases lay between the germline ends. The CDR3 loop reads CASSPTGEKAGTQYF. CDR3 nucleotides: TGTGCCAGCTCACCCACCGGGGAGAAGGCAGGGACCCAGTACTTC.

The genes are TRBV5-6 and TRBJ2-1; D may be TRBD1 (5 bases). The CDR3 extends over 14 amino acids. Germline V lookup: CDR1 SGHDT, CDR2 YYEEEE. Trimming took 3 bases from V and 6 from J, leaving 13 bases between them. The CDR3 nucleotides are TGTGCCAGCAGCTATAGAAAAGGGGTCAATGAGCAGTTCTTC. It encodes CASSYRKGVNEQFF.

The chain couples TRBV12-3 or TRBV12-4 to TRBJ2-4; D is possibly TRBD2 (6 bases). Trimming pared 5 bases from V and 5 bases from J, leaving 10 bases between. This CDR3 contains 13 residues. The CDR3 sequence is CASSTWGENIQYF. CDR3 coding DNA: TGTGCCAGCAGTACGTGGGGGGAAAACATTCAGTACTTC.

The genes are TRBV7-3 and TRBJ2-3; 8 bases match TRBD2. V lost 2 bases to trimming and J lost 3 bases; unmatched junction nucleotides: 1. The germline CDR1 and CDR2 sequences are SGHTA and FQGTGA. CDR3 length equals 14 residues. CDR3 amino acids: CASSLSSGTDTQYF. The CDR3 DNA follows: TGTGCCAGCAGCTTATCTAGCGGGACAGATACGCAGTATTTT. Based on the CDR3 plus reference TRBV7-3 and TRBJ2-3, the full variable domain is GAGVSQTPSNKVTEKGKYVELRCDPISGHTALYWYRQSLGQGPEFLIYFQGTGAADDSGLPNDRFFAVRPEGSVSTLKIQRTERGDSAVYLCASSLSSGTDTQYFGPGTRLTVL.

The chain joins TRBV5-8 to TRBJ1-6, with 8 bases fitting TRBD1. The CDR3 runs to 12 residues. V shed 7 bases and J 9 bases; nucleotides not matched to a gene: 3. Germline V gives CDR1 SGHTS, CDR2 YDEGEE. The CDR3 loop reads CASDRGGSPLHF. DNA of the CDR3: TGTGCCAGCGACAGGGGAGGTTCACCCCTCCACTTT. The full variable domain, rest sourced from reference TRBV5-8 and TRBJ1-6, is EAGVTQSPTHLIKTRGQQATLRCSPISGHTSVYWYQQALGLGLQFLLWYDEGEERNRGNFPPRFSGRQFPNYSSELNVNALELEDSALYLCASDRGGSPLHFGNGTRLTVT.

This rearrangement joins TRBV6-5 to TRBJ1-1; D is ambiguous. Per the germline V gene, CDR1 is MNHEY and CDR2 is SVGAGI. Trimming took 10 bases from V and 3 from J, leaving 15 bases between them. The CDR3 contains 13 residues. The CDR3 spells CAIHGRTYTEAFF. Here the CDR3 DNA reads TGTGCCATCCATGGGAGAACTTACACTGAAGCTTTCTTT.

The V gene is TRBV5-4, the J gene TRBJ1-1; 8 nucleotides line up with TRBD1. CDR1 is SGHNT, CDR2 YYREEE, per germline (reference sequence). Unmatched junction bases numbered 5, after V lost 4 bases and J lost 0 bases. The CDR3 sequence is 15 residues long. This CDR3 reads CASSQDRVLNTEAFF. CDR3 DNA: TGTGCCAGCAGCCAGGACAGGGTCTTGAACACTGAAGCTTTCTTT. Full variable domain (missing parts from reference TRBV5-4 and TRBJ1-1): ETGVTQSPTHLIKTRGQQVTLRCSSQSGHNTVSWYQQALGQGPQFIFQYYREEENGRGNFPPRFSGLQFPNYSSELNVNALELDDSALYLCASSQDRVLNTEAFFGQGTRLTVV.

This clone came up once. The chain is built from TRBV6-2 or TRBV6-3 and TRBJ2-3, with 9 nucleotides matching TRBD2. This CDR3 is 17 amino acids long. The J segment lost 7 bases and the V segment lost 2 bases, leaving 13 bases of the junction unmatched. Germline V gene lookup returns CDR1 MNHEY and CDR2 SVGEGT. The CDR3, as DNA: TGTGCCAGCAGTTACACAGCTTTGCGGGGGGGTTCTCATACGCAGTATTTT. Amino acids: CASSYTALRGGSHTQYF.

This rearrangement joins TRBV27 to TRBJ1-2; a weak D match, TRBD1 (6 bases). Germline V gives CDR1 MNHEY, CDR2 SMNVEV (reference sequence). The CDR3 runs to 15 residues. V dropped 4 bases and J dropped 7 bases, with 19 bases sitting between them. The CDR3 region has the DNA TGTGCCAGCAGTTCCTCACGGGACACCGTCCTTGGCTACACCTTC. As protein: CASSSSRDTVLGYTF.

J is TRBJ1-2 and V is TRBV5-1, with D unclear. The CDR3 sequence is 13 residues long. The germline V gene has CDR1 SGHRS and CDR2 YFSETQ. V was trimmed by 0 bases and J by 3 bases, leaving 6 bases between them. CDR3 coding DNA: TGCGCCAGCAGCTTGGATCGGTACTATGGCTACACCTTC. It specifies CASSLDRYYGYTF.

The chain joins TRBV10-3 to TRBJ1-5; maybe TRBD1 (5 bases). Germline CDR1 reads ENHRY; CDR2 reads SYGVKD. Trimming cost V 3 bases and J 3 bases, with 15 bases left between them. This CDR3 spans 16 amino acids. The CDR3 reads CAISESGGDNNQPQHF. The CDR3, as DNA: TGTGCCATCAGTGAATCCGGGGGTGATAACAATCAGCCCCAGCATTTT.

The chain recombines TRBV7-9 with TRBJ2-5; a weak D match, TRBD1 (6 bases). Germline V CDR1 and CDR2: SEHNR, FQNEAQ (reference sequence). The CDR3 has 17 amino acids. V dropped 1 base and J dropped 1 base, with 16 bases sitting between them. CDR3 coding DNA: TGTGCCAGCAGCTTAGGGTCAATTGCCAGGGGCCAAGAGACCCAGTACTTC. It translates to CASSLGSIARGQETQYF.

The chain carries TRBV10-3 and TRBJ2-3; 15 bases match TRBD2. The V segment lost 4 bases and the J segment 4 bases; nucleotides outside the gene matches: 6. The CDR3 totals 17 residues. In germline, CDR1 is ENHRY, CDR2 SYGVKD. CDR3: CAISAGLAGGRSDTQYF. The CDR3 DNA reads TGTGCCATCAGTGCCGGACTAGCGGGGGGGCGGTCAGATACGCAGTATTTT.

The J gene is TRBJ1-1, the V gene TRBV21-1; TRBD1 reflects the table's D call only, with no check against the DNA. TRBV21-1 is labeled a pseudogene. The CDR3 covers 14 residues. The CDR3: CASSMGQIDTEAFF. In nucleotides, the CDR3 is TGTGCCAGCAGCATGGGGCAGATAGACACTGAAGCTTTCTTT.

This chain connects TRBV18 to TRBJ2-3; 7 bases match TRBD1. This CDR3 has 16 amino acids. Germline loops: CDR1 KGHSH, CDR2 LQKENI. Trimming took 2 bases from V and 3 from J; bases not matched to a gene: 8. Here the CDR3 reads CASSPLDRSATDTQYF. CDR3 DNA sequence: TGTGCCAGCTCACCATTGGACAGGTCCGCGACAGATACGCAGTATTTT.

This clone appeared once. The chain uses TRBV12-3 or TRBV12-4 and TRBJ1-5; D unresolved. The CDR3 covers 13 residues. Trimming left V 6 bases short and J 0 bases short, with 6 bases between. Here the CDR3 reads CASRHDSNQPQHF. The DNA of the CDR3 is TGTGCCAGCAGACATGATAGCAATCAGCCCCAGCATTTT.

This clone was recorded only once. No conserved phenylalanine or tryptophan ends this CDR3, so it is likely a read error. The DNA is omitted, as the CDR3 cannot be located on it reliably, and the CDR3 follows TCRdb's listing. CDR3: CASSLDGGSGTGYDL. The chain employs TRBV7-2 and TRBJ2-7; the table gives TRBD1 as D, unverified against the DNA. The CDR3 length is 15 residues, termini included. Germline CDR1 SGHTA, CDR2 FQGNSA.

The chain is built from TRBV7-2 and TRBJ1-3, with 8 positions matching TRBD1. The germline CDR1 and CDR2 sequences are SGHTA and FQGNSA. With 2 bases clipped from V and 0 bases from J, the junction kept 6 bases outside the gene matches. This CDR3 region has 17 residues. CDR3 DNA: TGTGCCAGCAGCTTACGACAGGGGTCAGACTCTGGAAACACCATATATTTT. Its translation is CASSLRQGSDSGNTIYF.

V and J are TRBV6-4 and TRBJ1-1, with D unresolved. Trimming took 5 bases from V and 0 from J, leaving 7 bases between them. Germline CDR1 and CDR2: MRHNA and SNTAGT. This CDR3 has 13 residues. DNA for the CDR3: TGTGCCAGCAGTCCAGCGGTGAACACTGAAGCTTTCTTT. Protein product: CASSPAVNTEAFF.

DNA for the CDR3: TGTGCCAGCAGCTTACTAGCGGGGGGGCCGATCACAGATACGCAGTATTTT. Protein product: CASSLLAGGPITDTQYF. The chain uses TRBV7-6 and TRBJ2-3; TRBD2 matches 12 bases. The CDR3 extends over 17 amino acids. The V gene's germline CDR1 is SGHVS and CDR2 FNYEAQ. V dropped 2 bases and J dropped 2; count of bases not matched to a gene: 5.

The chain employs TRBV19 and TRBJ1-5; 10 bases are shared with TRBD1. Per the germline V gene, CDR1 is LNHDA and CDR2 is SQIVND (reference sequence). The CDR3 is 16 residues long. Germline trimming cut 5 bases from V and 7 bases from J; bases unmatched to any gene: 11. The CDR3 here is CASSPRPGTGDQPQHF. CDR3 bases: TGTGCCAGTAGTCCTCGACCCGGGACAGGGGACCAGCCCCAGCATTTT.

This chain uses TRBV18 with TRBJ2-7; D is ambiguous. The V end was cut by 2 bases, the J end by 9 bases, with 14 bases between. CDR1 and CDR2 from the germline V gene are KGHSH and LQKENI. This CDR3 region has 13 residues. CDR3: CASSPNPPTWQYF. DNA of the CDR3: TGTGCCAGCTCACCAAACCCGCCTACGTGGCAGTACTTC.